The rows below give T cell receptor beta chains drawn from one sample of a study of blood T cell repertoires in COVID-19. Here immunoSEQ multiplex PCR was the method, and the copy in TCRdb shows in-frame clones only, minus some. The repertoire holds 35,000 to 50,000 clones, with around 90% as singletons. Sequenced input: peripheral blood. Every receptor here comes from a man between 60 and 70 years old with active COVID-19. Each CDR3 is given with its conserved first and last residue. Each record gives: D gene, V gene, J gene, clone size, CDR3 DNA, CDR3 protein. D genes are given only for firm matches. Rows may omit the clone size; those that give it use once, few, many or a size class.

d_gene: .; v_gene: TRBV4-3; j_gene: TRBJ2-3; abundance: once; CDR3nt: TGCGCCAGCAGCCAAGGGGGGACTGGGCGGGATACGCAGTATTTT; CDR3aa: CASSQGGTGRDTQYF
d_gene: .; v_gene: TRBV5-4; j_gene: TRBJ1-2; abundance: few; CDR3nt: TGTGCCAGCAGCTTGAACAGACAGCTATCCTATGGCTACACCTTC; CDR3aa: CASSLNRQLSYGYTF
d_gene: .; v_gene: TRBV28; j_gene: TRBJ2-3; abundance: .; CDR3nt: TGTGCCAGCAGTTTAAGAACACGCAGCACAGATACGCAGTATTTT; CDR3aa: CASSLRTRSTDTQYF
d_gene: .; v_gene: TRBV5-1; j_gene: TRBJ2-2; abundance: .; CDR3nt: TGCGCCAGCAGCTTGGCACAGGGCGGCACCGGGGAGCTGTTTTTT; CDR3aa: CASSLAQGGTGELFF
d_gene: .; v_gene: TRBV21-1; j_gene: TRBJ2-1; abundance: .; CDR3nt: TGTGCCAGCAGCAACCGGACTAGCGGGGTCTCCTACAATGAGCAGTTCTTC; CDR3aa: CASSNRTSGVSYNEQFF
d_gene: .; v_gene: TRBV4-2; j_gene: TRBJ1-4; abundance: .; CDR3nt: TGTGCCAGCAGCCAGAGACAGACCCGCGGCCATGAAAAACTGTTTTTT; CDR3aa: CASSQRQTRGHEKLFF
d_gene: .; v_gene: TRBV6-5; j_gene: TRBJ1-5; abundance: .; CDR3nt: TGTGCCAGCAGTTTCGGACAGTATAGCAATCAGCCCCAGCATTTT; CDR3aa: CASSFGQYSNQPQHF
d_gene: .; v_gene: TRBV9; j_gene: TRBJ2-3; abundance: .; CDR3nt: TGTGCCAGCAGCGTAGTGAAGGGGATCACAGATACGCAGTATTTT; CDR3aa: CASSVVKGITDTQYF
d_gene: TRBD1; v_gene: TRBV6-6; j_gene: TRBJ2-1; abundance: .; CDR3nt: TGTGCCAGCAGTTCCACGGGACAGCACCACAATGAGCAGTTCTTC; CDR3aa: CASSSTGQHHNEQFF
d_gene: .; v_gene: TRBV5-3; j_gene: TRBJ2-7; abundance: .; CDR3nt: TGTGCCAGAAGCTCATCCCGGTACGAGCAGTACTTC; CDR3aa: CARSSSRYEQYF
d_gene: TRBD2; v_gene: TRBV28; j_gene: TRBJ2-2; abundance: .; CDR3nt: TGTGCCAGCAAAACGGGAGGGACCGGGGAGCTGTTTTTT; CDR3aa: CASKTGGTGELFF
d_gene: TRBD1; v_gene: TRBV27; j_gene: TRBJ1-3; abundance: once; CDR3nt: TGTGCCAGCAGTTTTAGACAGGGCCACACCATATATTTT; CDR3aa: CASSFRQGHTIYF
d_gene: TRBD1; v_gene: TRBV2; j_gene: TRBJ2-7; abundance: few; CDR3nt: TGTGCCAGCAGCGCACAGGGGTACGAGCAGTACTTC; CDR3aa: CASSAQGYEQYF
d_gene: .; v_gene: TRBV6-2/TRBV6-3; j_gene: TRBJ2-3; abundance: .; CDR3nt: TGTGCCAGCAGTTATTCGGGGGGCGCAGATACGCAGTATTTT; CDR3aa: CASSYSGGADTQYF
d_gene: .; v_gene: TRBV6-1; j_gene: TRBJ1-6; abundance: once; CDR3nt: TGTGCCAGCAGTGAAGGCGGGGTCCGGTCACCCCTCCACTTT; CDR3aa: CASSEGGVRSPLHF
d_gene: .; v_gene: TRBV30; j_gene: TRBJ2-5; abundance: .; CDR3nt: TGTGCCTGGAGTAGACGGACGGGGGAGACCCAGTACTTC; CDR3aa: CAWSRRTGETQYF
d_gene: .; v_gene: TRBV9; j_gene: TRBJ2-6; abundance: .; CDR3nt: TGTGCCAGCAGCGGAGTAACAGGGATCTCTGGGGCCAACGTCCTGACTTTC; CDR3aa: CASSGVTGISGANVLTF
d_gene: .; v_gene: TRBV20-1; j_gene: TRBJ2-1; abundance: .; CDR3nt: TGCAGTGCTAGTCCCCCTCTCATCCCGGTTTCCAATGAGCAGTTCTTC; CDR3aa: CSASPPLIPVSNEQFF